A single sample is the source of the 27 T cell receptor beta chains below, sequenced in a study of OX40 agonist ivuxolimab in advanced cancers. Repertoires were generated with immunoSEQ multiplex PCR, while TCRdb's copy carries only in-frame clones and drops some. The sample records under 40,000 clones, approximately 72% being singletons. The source was CD4+ or CD8+ T cells sorted from blood, collected in a trial of the OX40 agonist ivuxolimab. The origin of the receptors is an adult with an advanced solid tumor such as melanoma, head and neck, liver or kidney cancer.

This clone was recorded only once. V gene TRBV5-1 combines with J gene TRBJ2-6; D is undetermined. Germline CDR1 and CDR2: SGHRS and YFSETQ. Trimming stripped 0 bases from V and 1 base from J, with 8 bases between. The CDR3 is 16 amino acids. The DNA for the CDR3 is TGCGCCAGCAGCTTGGTGGGGTCTTCTGGGGCCAACGTCCTGACTTTC. This sequence encodes CASSLVGSSGANVLTF.

The rearrangement links TRBV27 to TRBJ2-5; either TRBD1 or TRBD2 may supply D (5 bases each). The CDR3 runs to 14 residues. Trimming took off 6 bases at V and 1 base at J, with 12 bases between the two ends. Germline values: CDR1 MNHEY, CDR2 SMNVEV (reference sequence). Here the CDR3 DNA reads TGTGCCAGCAGACTAATAGGGACCCAAGAGACCCAGTACTTC. Translated: CASRLIGTQETQYF.

The V and J genes are TRBV28 and TRBJ2-5, with a tentative D call TRBD1 (5 bases). V lost 7 bases and J lost 5, with 11 bases in between. Germline lookup yields CDR1 MDHEN and CDR2 SYDVKM. The CDR3 is made up of 12 amino acids. CDR3 sequence reads: CASNPGFETQYF. For the CDR3, the DNA is TGTGCCAGCAATCCAGGGTTTGAGACCCAGTACTTC.

Worth noting for this clone: Other DNA sequences within the sample encode an identical CDR3. The V gene is TRBV4-1, the J gene TRBJ2-1; no firm D call. The CDR3 contains 10 residues. V was trimmed by 5 bases and J by 9 bases, leaving 5 bases between them. Germline V gives CDR1 MGHRA, CDR2 YSYEKL. This chain's CDR3 is CASSSGEQFF. The CDR3 DNA is TGCGCCAGCAGCTCTGGTGAGCAGTTCTTC.

CDR3 residues: CASREGELVGTQYF. The CDR3 nucleotides are TGTGCCTCGCGTGAGGGAGAATTAGTTGGCACGCAGTATTTT. The V and J genes are TRBV7-8 and TRBJ2-3; D might be TRBD2 (5 bases). Germline CDR1 SGHVS, CDR2 FQNEAQ. The CDR3 has 14 amino acids. Between the trimmed V and J ends, which lost 11 bases and 9 bases, there was a span of 24 bases.

The rearrangement links TRBV11-2 to TRBJ1-1, with TRBD1 as a possible D gene (6 bases). CDR3 length equals 14 residues. Germline V gene lookup returns CDR1 SGHAT and CDR2 FQNNGV. V gave up 5 bases and J gave up 5 bases, with 15 bases separating them. CDR3 sequence (DNA): TGTGCCAGCAGCCCCCAGGGGTACGTAACTGAAGCTTTCTTT. This gives the protein CASSPQGYVTEAFF.

CDR3 sequence reads: CVRSNPGRQADTIYF. The CDR3 DNA reads TGTGTCAGAAGCAACCCGGGACGTCAGGCAGACACCATATATTTT. V usage is TRBV7-5 and J usage is TRBJ1-3. TRBV7-5 is a pseudogene. The CDR3 extends over 15 amino acids.

This clone is a singleton in its sample. V and J are TRBV2 and TRBJ1-3; unclear D gene. V shed 1 base and J shed 7 bases, with 11 bases lying between them. CDR1 is SNHLY, CDR2 FYNNEI, per germline. The CDR3 covers 14 residues. The CDR3 is CASSEGELENTIYF. The DNA for the CDR3 is TGTGCCAGCAGTGAAGGGGAACTTGAGAACACCATATATTTT.

V usage is TRBV9 and J usage is TRBJ2-2; D unresolved. This CDR3 is built from 12 residues. Per germline, CDR1 SGDLS and CDR2 YYNGEE. Between the trimmed V and J ends, which lost 2 bases and 4 bases, there was a span of 3 bases. Here the CDR3 reads CASSVPTGELFF. CDR3 in DNA: TGTGCCAGCAGCGTCCCCACCGGGGAGCTGTTTTTT.

The genes are TRBV7-6 and TRBJ2-2; TRBD2 is a possible D gene (6 bases). With 5 bases removed from V and 7 bases from J, the gap between germline ends came to 14 bases. CDR3 length: 14 residues. The V gene's germline CDR1 is SGHVS and CDR2 FNYEAQ. CDR3 amino acids: CASSGGLLIGELFF. CDR3 coding DNA: TGTGCCAGCAGCGGCGGACTACTTATCGGGGAGCTGTTTTTT.

This chain connects TRBV2 to TRBJ2-1, with TRBD2 identical over 8 bases. J lost 3 bases, V lost 6 bases, and 7 bases had no gene match. CDR1 SNHLY and CDR2 FYNNEI come from the germline V gene. This CDR3 is built from 15 residues. CDR3 coding DNA: TGTGCCAGCAGGAGCGGTAGCGGGGTCTACAATGAGCAGTTCTTC. It encodes CASRSGSGVYNEQFF.

This CDR3 reads CASSPGQRNEKLFF. In nucleotides, the CDR3 is TGTGCCAGCTCACCGGGACAGCGTAATGAAAAACTGTTTTTT. The gene calls are TRBV18 and TRBJ1-4; 7 nucleotides match TRBD1. The CDR3 loop spans 14 amino acids. Germline V lookup: CDR1 KGHSH, CDR2 LQKENI. V was pared by 3 bases and J by 4 bases, with 2 bases of the junction left unmatched.

This clone has more than one count but fewer than ten. The J gene is TRBJ2-5, the V gene TRBV27; the match to TRBD1 covers 9 bases. V shed 5 bases, J shed 4 bases, and the junction held 8 bases outside the gene matches. The CDR3 is 15 residues long. Looked up from germline, CDR1 is MNHEY and CDR2 is SMNVEV (reference sequence). The CDR3 region has the DNA TGTGCCAGCAGTATGATCGGGACAGGGAGAGAGACCCAGTACTTC. Translated, it gives CASSMIGTGRETQYF.

The chain couples TRBV11-1 to TRBJ2-7, with a tentative D call TRBD2 (6 bases). Per the germline V gene, CDR1 is SGHAT and CDR2 is FQDESV (reference sequence). This CDR3 has 13 residues. V was trimmed by 5 bases and J by 6 bases, leaving 14 bases between them. CDR3 DNA: TGTGCCAGCAGCCAAACTAGCTCGGGCGAGCAGTACTTC. Translation gives CASSQTSSGEQYF.

V usage is TRBV7-3 and J usage is TRBJ2-1; D remains unclear. Germline loops: CDR1 SGHTA, CDR2 FQGTGA. The V and J ends lost 2 bases and 5 bases respectively, with 7 bases between them. CDR3 size: 13 residues. DNA for the CDR3: TGTGCCAGCAGCTTAGACAACAACAATGAGCAGTTCTTC. Translating gives CASSLDNNNEQFF.

V and J are TRBV20-1 and TRBJ1-1; D uncertain. The CDR3 has 11 residues. Trimming cost V 2 bases and J 7 bases, with 8 bases left between them. From germline, CDR1 is DFQATT and CDR2 SNEGSKA (reference sequence). This CDR3 reads CSARTQVEAFF. The CDR3 nucleotides read TGCAGTGCTAGAACGCAAGTTGAAGCTTTCTTT.

The chain employs TRBV18 and TRBJ2-2, with a possible D match to TRBD1 (6 bases). The CDR3 totals 14 residues. Germline assignment: CDR1 KGHSH and CDR2 LQKENI. Between the trimmed V and J ends, which lost 4 bases and 2 bases, there was a span of 8 bases. CDR3 sequence: CASSLDRNTGELFF. CDR3 nucleotide sequence: TGTGCCAGCTCACTGGACAGAAACACCGGGGAGCTGTTTTTT. The whole variable domain, filled in from reference TRBV18 and TRBJ2-2, reads NAGVMQNPRHLVRRRGQEARLRCSPMKGHSHVYWYRQLPEEGLKFMVYLQKENIIDESGMPKERFSAEFPKEGPSILRIQQVVRGDSAAYFCASSLDRNTGELFFGEGSRLTVL.

J is TRBJ2-7 and V is TRBV27; weak D call: TRBD1 (6 bases). This CDR3 comprises 13 residues. Germline CDR1 and CDR2: MNHEY and SMNVEV (reference sequence). The V end was cut by 4 bases, the J end by 3 bases, with 10 bases between. The CDR3 reads CASSYSRGYEQYF. CDR3 nucleotides: TGTGCCAGCAGTTACTCCAGGGGCTACGAGCAGTACTTC.

This clone appeared once. The J gene is TRBJ2-7, the V gene TRBV18; 10 bases are shared with TRBD1. Germline V lookup: CDR1 KGHSH, CDR2 LQKENI. The CDR3 covers 15 residues. V shed 6 bases, J shed 5 bases, and the junction held 10 bases outside the gene matches. DNA of the CDR3: TGTGCCAGCTCCCCTGACAGGGGGCGAGGGGACGAGCAGTACTTC. As protein: CASSPDRGRGDEQYF.

This rearrangement joins TRBV28 to TRBJ2-1; D may be TRBD2 (5 bases). Germline V gene sequence: CDR1 MDHEN, CDR2 SYDVKM. Between the trimmed V and J ends, which lost 2 bases and 5 bases, there was a span of 19 bases. The CDR3 extends over 17 amino acids. This CDR3 is CASSLPYYSLRDNEQFF. The CDR3 DNA reads TGTGCCAGCAGTTTACCTTACTACTCCTTGAGGGACAATGAGCAGTTCTTC.

The chain employs TRBV5-1 and TRBJ1-1; D not certain. The CDR3 sequence is 13 residues long. Germline V gene lookup returns CDR1 SGHRS and CDR2 YFSETQ. V gave up 4 bases and J gave up 5 bases, with 12 bases separating them. CDR3 sequence: CASSLEGRTEAFF. As DNA, the CDR3 is TGCGCCAGCAGCCTGGAGGGTCGGACTGAAGCTTTCTTT. The variable domain in full, with the rest retrieved from reference TRBV5-1 and TRBJ1-1, is KAGVTQTPRYLIKTRGQQVTLSCSPISGHRSVSWYQQTPGQGLQFLFEYFSETQRNKGNFPGRFSGRQFSNSRSEMNVSTLELGDSALYLCASSLEGRTEAFFGQGTRLTVV.

The rearrangement links TRBV5-1 to TRBJ2-3; the D gene is possibly TRBD1 (6 bases). The CDR3 has 15 amino acids. Germline values: CDR1 SGHRS, CDR2 YFSETQ. With 0 bases removed from V and 2 bases from J, the gap between germline ends came to 10 bases. CDR3 region: CASSLARGPTDTQYF. The CDR3 DNA is TGCGCCAGCAGCTTGGCCAGGGGACCCACAGATACGCAGTATTTT.

This clone was observed a handful of times. The V and J genes are TRBV30 and TRBJ1-1, with D possibly being TRBD1 (5 bases). Germline CDR1 is GTSNPN and CDR2 is SVGIG (reference sequence). Trimming took off 4 bases at V and 7 bases at J, with 16 bases between the two ends. The CDR3 spans 13 residues. The CDR3 DNA is TGTGCCTGGAATTACGGCGTCCAGGGTGAAGCTTTCTTT. The encoded protein is CAWNYGVQGEAFF.

The chain uses TRBV29-1 and TRBJ2-1; 7 bases align to TRBD1. The germline V gene has CDR1 SQVTM and CDR2 ANQGSEA. The CDR3 loop spans 16 amino acids. V shed 4 bases, J shed 12 bases, and the junction held 21 bases outside the gene matches. For the CDR3, the DNA is TGCAGCGTTGTACAAGACTTAGGGGGCGTAGGGTTGGGGCAGTTCTTC. Its translation is CSVVQDLGGVGLGQFF.

Notes on this clone: An end of the junction differs from the germline gene, which may be a read error. This sequence joins TRBV11-1 and TRBJ1-2; D not certain. Germline lookup yields CDR1 SGHAT and CDR2 FQDESV (reference sequence). This CDR3 contains 12 residues. CDR3 in DNA: TGTGCCAGCAGCTTAACCAACTATGGCTACGCCTTC. Protein: CASSLTNYGYAF.

The chain combines TRBV5-6 with TRBJ2-3; D is tentatively TRBD1 or TRBD2 (5 bases each). The CDR3 runs to 15 residues. Trimming removed 0 bases at V and 0 bases at J, with 8 bases between. Germline V gene data show CDR1 as SGHDT and CDR2 as YYEEEE. The CDR3 sequence: CASSLAGASTDTQYF. The CDR3, as DNA: TGTGCCAGCAGCTTGGCCGGGGCTAGCACAGATACGCAGTATTTT.

This chain joins TRBV10-2 and TRBJ2-7, with 8 bases that match TRBD1. V shed 6 bases, J shed 5 bases, and the junction held 15 bases outside the gene matches. The germline gives CDR1 WSHSY, CDR2 SAAADI. The CDR3 spans 16 residues. Here the CDR3 reads CASRLGRGPVSHEQYF. The CDR3 region has the DNA TGCGCCAGCAGGCTGGGCAGGGGGCCGGTGAGCCACGAGCAGTACTTC.